This T cell receptor beta chain was identified during a study of sequential checkpoint blockade in melanoma. Overall study: First-line arms were nivolumab then ipilimumab, or the reverse, randomized 1:1. Both treatment sequences were followed by maintenance nivolumab.

Trimming stripped 4 bases from V and 1 base from J, with 4 bases between. This CDR3 is 12 amino acids long. Per germline, CDR1 MNHEY and CDR2 SMNVEV (reference sequence). Treatment here: randomized to nivolumab then ipilimumab (arm A) or the reverse (arm B). DNA-damaging chemotherapy had not been given to any patient beforehand. The protocol was immunoSEQ multiplex PCR, while the TCRdb copy is restricted to in-frame clones and leaves out a portion. The sample shows some 10,000 clones, roughly 80% of them seen only once. The chain carries TRBV27 and TRBJ1-1; D unresolved. The specimen was CD8+ T cells sorted from blood (inferred from file names), collected from a patient given nivolumab and ipilimumab in sequence. The receptor comes from a human donor with melanoma. In DNA, the CDR3 is TGTGCCAGCAGTTCCGGGAACACTGAAGCTTTCTTT. It codes for CASSSGNTEAFF.